This T cell receptor (beta chain) was recorded in a study of cytomegalovirus exposure and HLA in healthy donors. The CDR3 covers 15 residues. Germline V lookup: CDR1 SGHRS, CDR2 YFSETQ. V lost 2 bases to trimming and J lost 0 bases; unmatched junction nucleotides: 4. Overall study findings and caveats: The classifier was said to identify cytomegalovirus status with high specificity and sensitivity. For presence/absence analyses, sequencing depth was assumed to be roughly uniform across donors. Researchers reported in a later analysis that a missense DCLRE1C variant was tied to TCR beta V- and J-gene trimming.

Both 60 Vbeta primers and 13 Jbeta primers went into the PCR. TCRdb's table, derived via immunoSEQ multiplex PCR, lists solely in-frame clones and lacks some. The data hold about 140,000 clones, with about 82% observed a single time. Turning to this clone: The antigen remains undetermined.

The clonotype comes from a man aged 30-40 years in good health and CMV-seronegative. The chain employs TRBV5-1 and TRBJ1-2, with TRBD1 matching over 7 bases. Sequencing was done on a sample of PBMCs. The CDR3 bases are TGCGCCAGCAGCTTCCAGGGGGGAGCTAACTATGGCTACACCTTC. The encoded protein is CASSFQGGANYGYTF.